The 18 T cell receptor beta chains listed next were all sequenced from one sample in a study of T cell responses to AZD1222 COVID-19 vaccine. Some clones are missing from TCRdb's copy, which holds only in-frame ones; the method was immunoSEQ multiplex PCR. This sample yields about 46,000 clones, of which around 90% are seen a single time; around 1.1% belongs to the top ten. This specimen was peripheral blood, taken 28 days after the second AZD1222 dose. The receptors were gathered from an adult who received the AZD1222 COVID-19 vaccine.

Within the sample, this clone is medium-sized (0.01 to 0.1%). The V call is TRBV7-6, the J call TRBJ2-7; 7 positions agree with TRBD1. The CDR3 has 16 amino acids. The germline CDR1 and CDR2 sequences are SGHVS and FNYEAQ. Germline trimming cut 4 bases from V and 2 bases from J; bases unmatched to any gene: 11. Written as DNA, the CDR3 is TGTGCCAGCAGCTGGGGCAAGGGGGCCTTTACCTACGAGCAGTACTTC. This sequence encodes CASSWGKGAFTYEQYF.

The V gene is TRBV7-2, the J gene TRBJ1-3; D is unresolved. Germline values: CDR1 SGHTA, CDR2 FQGNSA. V was trimmed by 2 bases and J by 1 base, leaving 12 bases between them. This CDR3 has 16 amino acids. The DNA for the CDR3 is TGTGCCAGCAGCTTAAGGCTTGGTTTTTCTGGAAACACCATATATTTT. Translation gives CASSLRLGFSGNTIYF.

The chain links TRBV11-2 to TRBJ2-1; 15 bases match TRBD2. With 0 bases clipped from V and 8 bases from J, the junction kept 8 bases outside the gene matches. The CDR3 covers 18 residues. In germline, CDR1 is SGHAT, CDR2 FQNNGV. CDR3 amino acids: CASSLEGRTSGRVDEQFF. CDR3 in DNA: TGTGCCAGCAGCTTAGAGGGTCGGACTAGCGGGAGGGTGGATGAGCAGTTCTTC.

The DNA for the CDR3 is TGTGCCAGTAACGCGGTGAGCTCCTACAATGAGCAGTTCTTC. This gives the protein CASNAVSSYNEQFF. The V and J genes are TRBV19 and TRBJ2-1; D is unclear. V was clipped by 7 bases and J by 0 bases, with 10 bases between them. CDR1 and CDR2 (germline): LNHDA, SQIVND (reference sequence). The CDR3 runs to 14 residues.

The CDR3 nucleotides are TGTGCCAGCAGTCAACACCGGACAGAAGAGACCCAGTACTTC. Its protein product is CASSQHRTEETQYF. The gene calls are TRBV27 and TRBJ2-5; D perhaps matches TRBD1 (6 bases). Trimming stripped 5 bases from V and 3 bases from J, with 13 bases between. Germline V gives CDR1 MNHEY, CDR2 SMNVEV (reference sequence). The CDR3 extends over 14 amino acids.

V is TRBV7-8 and J is TRBJ1-5, with a weak D call TRBD1 (5 bases). Germline V gene data show CDR1 as SGHVS and CDR2 as FQNEAQ. The ends were cut back, 0 bases at V and 7 bases at J, with 16 bases in the middle. There are 16 residues in the CDR3. CDR3 protein: CASSLASGLRSQPQHF. CDR3 DNA: TGTGCCAGCAGCTTAGCTTCGGGGCTAAGGAGCCAGCCCCAGCATTTT. Full variable domain (outside the CDR3, taken from reference TRBV7-8 and TRBJ1-5): GAGVSQSPRYKVAKRGQDVALRCDPISGHVSLFWYQQALGQGPEFLTYFQNEAQLDKSGLPSDRFFAERPEGSVSTLKIQRTQQEDSAVYLCASSLASGLRSQPQHFGDGTRLSIL.

The chain carries TRBV29-1 and TRBJ1-6, with D perhaps matching TRBD1 (5 bases). The CDR3 runs 14 residues. The V end was cut by 4 bases, the J end by 0 bases, with 7 bases between. Germline values: CDR1 SQVTM, CDR2 ANQGSEA. CDR3 nucleotide sequence: TGCAGCGTTGCAGACAGCTCCTATAATTCACCCCTCCACTTT. Protein sequence: CSVADSSYNSPLHF.

The genes are TRBV5-1 and TRBJ2-1; D is possibly TRBD2 (6 bases). The germline gives CDR1 SGHRS, CDR2 YFSETQ. The CDR3 is 16 residues long. With 1 base removed from V and 7 bases from J, the gap between germline ends came to 18 bases. The CDR3 DNA reads as TGCGCCAGCAGCTTGACCTCGGGAGTAGTCTTAAATGAGCAGTTCTTC. Its translation is CASSLTSGVVLNEQFF.

V is TRBV5-1 and J is TRBJ2-6; D gene ambiguous. This CDR3 spans 15 amino acids. Trimming took 1 base from V and 4 from J, leaving 9 bases between them. Germline V gene sequence: CDR1 SGHRS, CDR2 YFSETQ. The chain's CDR3 is CASSLTWAGANVLTF. Here the CDR3 DNA reads TGCGCCAGCAGCTTGACTTGGGCCGGGGCCAACGTCCTGACTTTC.

This chain joins TRBV12-3 or TRBV12-4 and TRBJ1-1, with D uncertain. Trimming took 1 base from V and 4 from J, leaving 7 bases between them. This CDR3 has 13 amino acids. The CDR3, as DNA: TGTGCCAGCAGTTTAGAGGTTGGCACTGAAGCTTTCTTT. Its protein product is CASSLEVGTEAFF.

The rearrangement links TRBV12-3 or TRBV12-4 to TRBJ1-2, with TRBD1 as a possible D gene (5 bases). The CDR3 has 13 residues. V was shortened by 3 bases and J by 2 bases, with 7 bases between the two germline ends. The CDR3 DNA sequence: TGTGCCAGCAGTTTGACAGAAAACTATGGCTACACCTTC. It yields the protein CASSLTENYGYTF.

V is TRBV6-2 or TRBV6-3 and J is TRBJ2-7; 8 bases line up with TRBD1. Germline V gene sequence: CDR1 MNHEY, CDR2 SVGEGT. The CDR3 spans 18 residues. V lost 5 bases to trimming and J lost 4 bases; unmatched junction nucleotides: 19. The CDR3 nucleotides are TGTGCCAGCAGTCCCCGTCCCGGGACAGGAGGGACGCCTTACGAGCAGTACTTC. This sequence encodes CASSPRPGTGGTPYEQYF.

In this sample, this clone turned up a few times. V is TRBV2 and J is TRBJ2-7; D is possibly TRBD1 or TRBD2 (5 bases each). Germline V gene data show CDR1 as SNHLY and CDR2 as FYNNEI. V lost 10 bases to trimming and J lost 2 bases, with 18 bases between them. This CDR3 contains 14 residues. The CDR3 region has the DNA TGTGCCATCGAGGGTGAGTCAGGGCCCTACGAGCAGTACTTC. It encodes CAIEGESGPYEQYF. Full variable domain (missing parts from reference TRBV2 and TRBJ2-7): EPEVTQTPSHQVTQMGQEVILRCVPISNHLYFYWYRQILGQKVEFLVSFYNNEISEKSEIFDDQFSVERPDGSNFTLKIRSTKLEDSAMYFCAIEGESGPYEQYFGPGTRLTVT.

This chain joins TRBV21-1 and TRBJ1-5; TRBD1 is taken as the D call from the table, unchecked against the DNA. TRBV21-1 is classified as a pseudogene. The CDR3 is made up of 14 amino acids. CDR3 sequence: CASRDRDSNQPQHF. DNA of the CDR3: TGTGCCAGCAGGGACAGGGATAGCAATCAGCCCCAGCATTTT.

The chain couples TRBV4-1 to TRBJ2-3; 7 bases are shared with TRBD1. V shed 8 bases and J 3 bases; nucleotides not matched to a gene: 5. The CDR3 sequence is 13 residues long. The germline CDR1 and CDR2 sequences are MGHRA and YSYEKL. The CDR3 DNA follows: TGCGCCAGCCGGCCGGGACAGACAGATACGCAGTATTTT. Amino acids: CASRPGQTDTQYF.

The rearrangement links TRBV20-1 to TRBJ1-1, with D tentatively TRBD1 (6 bases). The germline V gene has CDR1 DFQATT and CDR2 SNEGSKA (reference sequence). Trimming removed 3 bases at V and 8 bases at J, with 13 bases between. The CDR3 is 12 amino acids. DNA of the CDR3: TGCAGTGCTAGTACAGGGTATAAAGAAGCTTTCTTT. Protein sequence: CSASTGYKEAFF.

The V and J genes are TRBV6-5 and TRBJ2-2; D is perhaps TRBD2 (5 bases). CDR3 length equals 15 residues. The germline V gene encodes CDR1 MNHEY and CDR2 SVGAGI. The V and J ends lost 8 bases and 0 bases respectively, with 13 bases between them. The CDR3 reads CASRRTGTNTGELFF. CDR3 coding DNA: TGTGCCAGCCGAAGGACGGGGACGAACACCGGGGAGCTGTTTTTT.

This chain joins TRBV28 and TRBJ2-3; 7 nucleotides line up with TRBD1. Germline lookup yields CDR1 MDHEN and CDR2 SYDVKM. Unmatched junction bases numbered 1, after V lost 1 base and J lost 3 bases. This CDR3 spans 14 amino acids. The CDR3 DNA is TGTGCCAGCAGTTTATTGACAGGGACAGATACGCAGTATTTT. The encoded protein is CASSLLTGTDTQYF.